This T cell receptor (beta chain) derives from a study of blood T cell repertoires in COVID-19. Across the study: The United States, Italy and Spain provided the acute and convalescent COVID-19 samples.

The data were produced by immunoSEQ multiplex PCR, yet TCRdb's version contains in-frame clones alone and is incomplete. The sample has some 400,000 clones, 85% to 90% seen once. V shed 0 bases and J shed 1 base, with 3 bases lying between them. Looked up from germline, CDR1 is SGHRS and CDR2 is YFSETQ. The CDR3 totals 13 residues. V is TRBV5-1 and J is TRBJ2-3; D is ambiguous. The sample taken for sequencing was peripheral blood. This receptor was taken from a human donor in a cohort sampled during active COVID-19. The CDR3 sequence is CASSLAGTDTQYF. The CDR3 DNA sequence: TGCGCCAGCAGCTTGGCCGGCACAGATACGCAGTATTTT.